These 18 T cell receptor beta chains were sequenced from one sample in a study of PD-L1 blockade in urothelial cancer. Produced via immunoSEQ multiplex PCR; TCRdb's table is partial and in-frame only. This table has roughly 29,000 clones, over 75% appearing once. The specimen comprised PBMCs, sampled around atezolizumab (anti-PD-L1) treatment. Receptor source: a man aged 50-60 years with urothelial cancer.

The V gene is TRBV5-1, the J gene TRBJ1-1, with D possibly being TRBD1 (5 bases). The CDR3 has 14 amino acids. CDR1 SGHRS and CDR2 YFSETQ come from the germline V gene. V lost 0 bases and J lost 6, with 12 bases in between. The CDR3 sequence: CASSLGAGKAEAFF. CDR3 in DNA: TGCGCCAGCAGCTTGGGGGCAGGGAAGGCTGAAGCTTTCTTT.

V usage is TRBV28 and J usage is TRBJ2-2, with a possible D match to TRBD2 (6 bases). The germline CDR1 and CDR2 sequences are MDHEN and SYDVKM. CDR3 length equals 14 residues. Trimming pared 11 bases from V and 2 bases from J, leaving 15 bases between. The CDR3 bases are TGTGCCTGCGGGGCAGCGGTTAACACCGGGGAGCTGTTTTTT. Protein: CACGAAVNTGELFF.

This rearrangement joins TRBV19 to TRBJ1-1; no definite D call. The CDR3 has 14 residues. CDR1 and CDR2 from the germline V gene are LNHDA and SQIVND (reference sequence). V lost 5 bases and J 3 bases, leaving 13 bases between the germline ends. CDR3 residues: CASSWRPQDTEAFF. For the CDR3, the DNA is TGTGCCAGTAGTTGGAGGCCGCAGGACACTGAAGCTTTCTTT. The variable domain in full, completed from reference TRBV19 and TRBJ1-1, reads DGGITQSPKYLFRKEGQNVTLSCEQNLNHDAMYWYRQDPGQGLRLIYYSQIVNDFQKGDIAEGYSVSREKKESFPLTVTSAQKNPTAFYLCASSWRPQDTEAFFGQGTRLTVV.

The gene calls are TRBV4-1 and TRBJ1-5, with 8 bases that match TRBD1. V was pared by 2 bases and J by 7 bases, with 13 bases of the junction left unmatched. The CDR3 loop spans 17 amino acids. Germline CDR1 reads MGHRA; CDR2 reads YSYEKL. The CDR3 reads CASSQRLTQGAKQPQHF. The CDR3 bases are TGCGCCAGCAGCCAAAGACTGACCCAGGGGGCTAAACAGCCCCAGCATTTT.

The CDR3 spells CASGGLLYYNEQFF. CDR3 sequence (DNA): TGTGCCAGTGGCGGGTTACTCTACTACAATGAGCAGTTCTTC. The rearrangement joins TRBV5-6 to TRBJ2-1, with a possible D match to TRBD2 (5 bases). This CDR3 has 14 residues. Trimming left V 8 bases short and J 3 bases short, with 15 bases between. Germline assignment: CDR1 SGHDT and CDR2 YYEEEE.

The chain is built from TRBV27 and TRBJ1-3; 7 nucleotides match TRBD1. Germline-derived CDR1 and CDR2 are MNHEY and SMNVEV (reference sequence). The CDR3 is 16 residues long. The ends lost 1 base at V and 3 bases at J; junction bases unmatched: 6. The CDR3 here is CASSLYSDRDGNTIYF. The CDR3 nucleotides are TGTGCCAGCAGTTTATACTCCGACAGGGATGGAAACACCATATATTTT.

This rearrangement joins TRBV7-2 to TRBJ1-3; 9 nucleotides line up with TRBD1. Germline lookup yields CDR1 SGHTA and CDR2 FQGNSA. The CDR3 runs to 16 residues. The J segment lost 4 bases and the V segment lost 3 bases, leaving 7 bases of the junction unmatched. The CDR3 loop reads CASSFPGQGSGNTIYF. CDR3 nucleotides: TGTGCCAGCAGCTTCCCGGGACAGGGTTCAGGAAACACCATATATTTT. Based on the CDR3 plus reference TRBV7-2 and TRBJ1-3, the full variable domain is GAGVSQSPSNKVTEKGKDVELRCDPISGHTALYWYRQSLGQGLEFLIYFQGNSAPDKSGLPSDRFSAERTGGSVSTLTIQRTQQEDSAVYLCASSFPGQGSGNTIYFGEGSWLTVV.

This clone came up once. The chain couples TRBV15 to TRBJ1-1; tentatively, D is TRBD1 (6 bases). Germline assignment: CDR1 LNHNV and CDR2 YYDKDF (reference sequence). The CDR3 is made up of 16 amino acids. Trimming shortened V by 0 bases and J by 5 bases, and 16 bases separated the two germline ends. The CDR3: CATSRDAAGARTEAFF. Written as DNA, the CDR3 is TGTGCCACCAGCAGAGATGCGGCAGGGGCACGGACTGAAGCTTTCTTT. The whole variable domain, remainder taken from reference TRBV15 and TRBJ1-1, is DAMVIQNPRYQVTQFGKPVTLSCSQTLNHNVMYWYQQKSSQAPKLLFHYYDKDFNNEADTPDNFQSRRPNTSFCFLDIRSPGLGDTAMYLCATSRDAAGARTEAFFGQGTRLTVV.

CDR3 sequence (DNA): TGTGCCAGCAGTCCTGCCACGAGCTCTGGAAACACCATATATTTT. It encodes CASSPATSSGNTIYF. The chain uses TRBV27 and TRBJ1-3; D unresolved. With 5 bases removed from V and 0 bases from J, the gap between germline ends came to 11 bases. The germline CDR1 and CDR2 sequences are MNHEY and SMNVEV (reference sequence). The CDR3 has 15 residues.

The chain uses TRBV5-4 and TRBJ1-2, with unresolved D. CDR1 and CDR2 from the germline V gene are SGHNT and YYREEE (reference sequence). The CDR3 length is 15 residues. V lost 3 bases, J lost 4 bases, and 16 bases lay in between. CDR3 sequence reads: CASSSQEGFGYGYTF. In nucleotides, the CDR3 is TGTGCCAGCAGCTCTCAGGAGGGATTCGGCTATGGCTACACCTTC.

The J gene is TRBJ2-1, the V gene TRBV4-2; 10 positions agree with TRBD2. This CDR3 contains 17 residues. The junction had 8 bases not matched to a gene; V was cut back by 3 bases and J by 3 bases. Germline loops: CDR1 LGHNA, CDR2 YNFKEQ. DNA of the CDR3: TGTGCCAGCAGCCAGGCCCGGACTAGCGGCGACTACAATGAGCAGTTCTTC. Protein sequence: CASSQARTSGDYNEQFF.

V is TRBV27 and J is TRBJ1-5; 10 positions agree with TRBD1. Trimming removed 6 bases from V and 3 bases from J; junction bases left unmatched: 11. CDR1 is MNHEY, CDR2 SMNVEV, per germline (reference sequence). CDR3 length equals 17 residues. CDR3 nucleotides: TGTGCCAGCAGAGCGGGACAGGGGATGGTAAACAATCAGCCCCAGCATTTT. Translation gives CASRAGQGMVNNQPQHF.

The chain employs TRBV5-1 and TRBJ1-2; 8 bases align to TRBD1. The CDR3 length is 14 residues. The germline V gene encodes CDR1 SGHRS and CDR2 YFSETQ. J gave up 2 bases and V 2 bases, and 2 bases lay outside the gene matches. The CDR3 spells CASSFQGANYGYTF. The DNA of the CDR3 is TGCGCCAGCAGCTTCCAGGGGGCGAACTATGGCTACACCTTC.

The CDR3: CASSPRGVGDQETQYF. The CDR3 nucleotides read TGTGCCAGCAGCCCCCGGGGGGTCGGGGACCAAGAGACCCAGTACTTC. The V call is TRBV11-3, the J call TRBJ2-5; 7 nucleotides agree with TRBD2. Germline CDR1 SGHNT, CDR2 YENEEA. Trimming cost V 5 bases and J 0 bases; bases outside gene matches: 9. The CDR3 has 16 amino acids.

The chain recombines TRBV6-1 with TRBJ2-3, with TRBD2 identical over 8 bases. Trimming removed 7 bases from V and 2 bases from J; junction bases left unmatched: 5. This CDR3 has 14 amino acids. From germline, CDR1 is MNHNS and CDR2 SASEGT. The CDR3 bases are TGTGCCAGCACCGGACTAGCCCTCACAGATACGCAGTATTTT. Translating gives CASTGLALTDTQYF.

The V call is TRBV18, the J call TRBJ1-1; TRBD1 aligns across 9 bases. This CDR3 is 19 amino acids long. Germline V gives CDR1 KGHSH, CDR2 LQKENI. Trimming at V came to 3 bases and at J to 4 bases, leaving 18 bases not matched to a gene. In DNA form, the CDR3 reads TGTGCCAGCTCACCGGTATGGAGGACAGGGGTGATGTGGGGCACTGAAGCTTTCTTT. It specifies CASSPVWRTGVMWGTEAFF.

The chain has TRBV2 and TRBJ2-1; 9 bases are a match to TRBD2. Germline V gene lookup returns CDR1 SNHLY and CDR2 FYNNEI. The CDR3 is 16 amino acids. V dropped 7 bases and J dropped 1; count of bases not matched to a gene: 8. The CDR3 DNA is TGTGCCAGCAATGTTGTAGCGGGAGTTTCCTACAATGAGCAGTTCTTC. Translation: CASNVVAGVSYNEQFF.

This chain links TRBV2 with TRBJ1-5, with 8 bases that match TRBD1. The length of the CDR3 is 14 residues. The germline V gene encodes CDR1 SNHLY and CDR2 FYNNEI. With V trimmed by 6 bases and J by 2 bases, 3 bases remained unmatched. In DNA, the CDR3 is TGTGCCAGCAGCGAGGACAGGGGCAATCAGCCCCAGCATTTT. Protein: CASSEDRGNQPQHF.